A selection of T cell receptor beta chains follows, all from one sample in a study of post-analysis software for immune sequencing data. TCRdb processed the PCR reads anew with MiXCR; each CDR3 protein has one entry. The repertoire includes more than 450,000 distinct CDR3 sequences, roughly 34% of them detected once, and less than 6% sits in the top ten. Sequencing input: blood. The receptors stem from a girl younger than 18 with multiple sclerosis. The CDR3 runs from the conserved cysteine through the conserved F or W. Each record gives: clone size, D gene, J gene, V gene, CDR3 DNA, CDR3 protein. The D gene is left open where the match is weak. Not all rows give a size; the values are once, few, many and, for expanded clones, a class.

clone size: .
D gene: .
J gene: TRBJ1-2
V gene: TRBV5-1
CDR3 DNA: TGCGCCAGCAGCGACCGGGCTGGGGGCTATGGCTACACCTTC
CDR3 protein: CASSDRAGGYGYTF

clone size: few
D gene: .
J gene: TRBJ1-1
V gene: TRBV5-1
CDR3 DNA: TGCGCCAGCCGTCTTGTGGTGGGGACTGAAGCTTTCTTT
CDR3 protein: CASRLVVGTEAFF

clone size: .
D gene: .
J gene: TRBJ2-5
V gene: TRBV7-2
CDR3 DNA: TGTGCCAGCAGCCCCGGGTCACTTCAAGAGACCCAGTACTTC
CDR3 protein: CASSPGSLQETQYF

clone size: .
D gene: TRBD1
J gene: TRBJ2-5
V gene: TRBV3-1
CDR3 DNA: TGTGCCAGCAGCCAAGATTTAGGGACAGGAGGGACCCAGTACTTC
CDR3 protein: CASSQDLGTGGTQYF

clone size: .
D gene: .
J gene: TRBJ1-1
V gene: TRBV12-3/TRBV12-4
CDR3 DNA: TGTGCCAGCAACATAGAAGGGCTGAACACTGAAGCTTTCTTT
CDR3 protein: CASNIEGLNTEAFF

clone size: .
D gene: .
J gene: TRBJ2-5
V gene: TRBV12-3/TRBV12-4
CDR3 DNA: TGTGCCAGCACGCATTTTGCCCAGGAGGTGACCCAGTACTTC
CDR3 protein: CASTHFAQEVTQYF

clone size: few
D gene: TRBD1
J gene: TRBJ2-7
V gene: TRBV5-1
CDR3 DNA: TGCGCCAGCAGCCCTCACAGGGGAGCGGACGAGCAGTACTTC
CDR3 protein: CASSPHRGADEQYF

clone size: .
D gene: TRBD1
J gene: TRBJ1-1
V gene: TRBV5-1
CDR3 DNA: TGCGCCAGCAGCACAACCTACAGGGGTCGTAACACTGAAGCTTTCTTT
CDR3 protein: CASSTTYRGRNTEAFF

clone size: few
D gene: .
J gene: TRBJ1-6
V gene: TRBV7-6
CDR3 DNA: TGTGCCAGCAGCCGAACAGGGAGCTATAATTCACCCCTCCACTTT
CDR3 protein: CASSRTGSYNSPLHF

clone size: .
D gene: .
J gene: TRBJ2-5
V gene: TRBV5-1
CDR3 DNA: TGCGCCAGCAGCAACAATCCCGTCGGGGGTCCCGCATACCGCCAAGAGACCCAGTACTTC
CDR3 protein: CASSNNPVGGPAYRQETQYF

clone size: few
D gene: .
J gene: TRBJ2-7
V gene: TRBV20-1
CDR3 DNA: TGCAGTGCTAGAGATTTCTTGGGTTCTGGCTCCTACGAGCAGTACTTC
CDR3 protein: CSARDFLGSGSYEQYF

clone size: .
D gene: .
J gene: TRBJ2-5
V gene: TRBV6-1
CDR3 DNA: TGTGCCAGCAGTGAAGGTCGGCACGATGAGCAGTACTTC
CDR3 protein: CASSEGRHDEQYF

clone size: .
D gene: TRBD2
J gene: TRBJ2-5
V gene: TRBV10-3
CDR3 DNA: TGTGCCATCAGTGCAACCCCCCGGGCTAGCGGGGGAAGAGGGGAGACCCAGTACTTC
CDR3 protein: CAISATPRASGGRGETQYF

clone size: few
D gene: TRBD1
J gene: TRBJ2-5
V gene: TRBV25-1
CDR3 DNA: TGTGCCAGCAGTGAATGGGGGATGAGGGACAGTCAAGAGACCCAGTACTTC
CDR3 protein: CASSEWGMRDSQETQYF

clone size: .
D gene: .
J gene: TRBJ2-1
V gene: TRBV7-8
CDR3 DNA: TGTGCCAGCAGCTTATTACTAGGGGACAATGAGCAGTTCTTC
CDR3 protein: CASSLLLGDNEQFF

clone size: .
D gene: .
J gene: TRBJ1-5
V gene: TRBV4-1
CDR3 DNA: TGCGCCAGCAGCCAAGATGGCCCCCGACAGTTCAATCAGCCCCAGCATTTT
CDR3 protein: CASSQDGPRQFNQPQHF

clone size: .
D gene: TRBD2
J gene: TRBJ2-5
V gene: TRBV11-2
CDR3 DNA: TGTGCCAGCTCGAACGGAGCGGGGGTGGAGACCCAGTACTTC
CDR3 protein: CASSNGAGVETQYF

clone size: .
D gene: .
J gene: TRBJ2-2
V gene: TRBV9
CDR3 DNA: TGTACCAGCAGCGTACTAAAAGGGCCAATAAACACCGGGGAGCTGTTTTTT
CDR3 protein: CTSSVLKGPINTGELFF

clone size: .
D gene: .
J gene: TRBJ2-2
V gene: TRBV7-9
CDR3 DNA: TGTGCCAGCAGCTCTAGGGGGGACACCGGGGAGCTGTTTTTT
CDR3 protein: CASSSRGDTGELFF

clone size: few
D gene: .
J gene: TRBJ1-5
V gene: TRBV12-3/TRBV12-4
CDR3 DNA: TGTGCCAGCAGTTTCCGATCAGGGAATGGTCAGCCCCAGCATTTT
CDR3 protein: CASSFRSGNGQPQHF

clone size: .
D gene: .
J gene: TRBJ1-2
V gene: TRBV4-1
CDR3 DNA: TGCGCCAGCAGCCAACCTACAGGGTTCAACTATGGCTACACCTTC
CDR3 protein: CASSQPTGFNYGYTF

clone size: .
D gene: .
J gene: TRBJ2-3
V gene: TRBV28
CDR3 DNA: TGTGCCAGCAGTTTTCGGGGCGGTACGCAGTATTTT
CDR3 protein: CASSFRGGTQYF

clone size: .
D gene: .
J gene: TRBJ1-2
V gene: TRBV6-6
CDR3 DNA: TGTGCCAGCAGTTACGACAGTCTCTATGGCTACACCTTC
CDR3 protein: CASSYDSLYGYTF

clone size: .
D gene: TRBD2
J gene: TRBJ2-3
V gene: TRBV12-3/TRBV12-4
CDR3 DNA: TGTGCCAGCAGCCGCTCTACTAGCGGGGGGCCCACAGATGCGCAGTATTTT
CDR3 protein: CASSRSTSGGPTDAQYF

clone size: .
D gene: .
J gene: TRBJ2-1
V gene: TRBV5-6
CDR3 DNA: TGTGCCAGCAGCCCTCTGGTAAAGGGTGAGCAGTTCTTC
CDR3 protein: CASSPLVKGEQFF

clone size: many
D gene: TRBD1
J gene: TRBJ2-5
V gene: TRBV2
CDR3 DNA: TGTGCCAGCACCGGGACAGCTCAAGAGACCCAGTACTTC
CDR3 protein: CASTGTAQETQYF

clone size: .
D gene: .
J gene: TRBJ2-7
V gene: TRBV4-1
CDR3 DNA: TGCGCCAGCAGCCAAGGCTTAGGGGACTACGAGCAGTACTTC
CDR3 protein: CASSQGLGDYEQYF

clone size: .
D gene: .
J gene: TRBJ1-2
V gene: TRBV4-1
CDR3 DNA: TGCGCCAGCAGCCAAGATCATGGGAAGACTGGCTACACCTTC
CDR3 protein: CASSQDHGKTGYTF

clone size: few
D gene: TRBD1
J gene: TRBJ2-3
V gene: TRBV25-1
CDR3 DNA: TGTGCCGCACGGGACAGGGTTTTTCCAGATACGCAGTATTTT
CDR3 protein: CAARDRVFPDTQYF

clone size: .
D gene: .
J gene: TRBJ2-3
V gene: TRBV21-1
CDR3 DNA: TGTGCCAGCAGCTCCTGTGGACAGAACTACACAGATACGCAGTATTTT
CDR3 protein: CASSSCGQNYTDTQYF

clone size: .
D gene: .
J gene: TRBJ2-7
V gene: TRBV5-1
CDR3 DNA: TGCGCCAGCAGCTTGGAGTCTACGGACGTCGGGGACGAGCAGTACTTC
CDR3 protein: CASSLESTDVGDEQYF

clone size: .
D gene: TRBD1
J gene: TRBJ2-1
V gene: TRBV6-5
CDR3 DNA: TGTGCCAACAGTCTGGGACAGGGGGTAGCTGGGGAGCAGTTCTTC
CDR3 protein: CANSLGQGVAGEQFF

clone size: .
D gene: .
J gene: TRBJ2-3
V gene: TRBV7-2
CDR3 DNA: TGTGCCAGCAGCTTAGGCTGGGACGGACCAAACACAGATACGCAGTATTTT
CDR3 protein: CASSLGWDGPNTDTQYF

clone size: .
D gene: .
J gene: TRBJ1-2
V gene: TRBV12-3/TRBV12-4
CDR3 DNA: TGTGCCACCTTAACCGCGGTAGGCTACACCTTC
CDR3 protein: CATLTAVGYTF

clone size: few
D gene: TRBD2
J gene: TRBJ2-7
V gene: TRBV3-1
CDR3 DNA: TGTGCCAGCAGCATGGGACTAGCGGACTCCTACGAGCAGTACTTC
CDR3 protein: CASSMGLADSYEQYF

clone size: .
D gene: .
J gene: TRBJ1-2
V gene: TRBV19
CDR3 DNA: TGTGCCAGTAGGATTAGTCCGAACTATGGCTACACCTTC
CDR3 protein: CASRISPNYGYTF

clone size: .
D gene: .
J gene: TRBJ2-7
V gene: TRBV6-1
CDR3 DNA: TGTGCCGTCCGGGACATCTCCTACGAGCAGTACTTC
CDR3 protein: CAVRDISYEQYF

clone size: once
D gene: .
J gene: TRBJ2-1
V gene: TRBV4-1
CDR3 DNA: TGCGCCAGGAGCCAAGATAGCGGACCCCCGAGCTCCTACAATGAGCAGTTCTTC
CDR3 protein: CARSQDSGPPSSYNEQFF

clone size: .
D gene: .
J gene: TRBJ2-5
V gene: TRBV20-1
CDR3 DNA: TGCAGTGCAAGGGTGGCCCGGGCCCCTAGAGAGACCCAGTACTTC
CDR3 protein: CSARVARAPRETQYF

clone size: .
D gene: TRBD1
J gene: TRBJ2-1
V gene: TRBV10-3
CDR3 DNA: TGTGCCATCAGTGACCCGGGACAGAACTACAATGAGCAGTTCTTC
CDR3 protein: CAISDPGQNYNEQFF

clone size: few
D gene: .
J gene: TRBJ2-1
V gene: TRBV7-2
CDR3 DNA: TGTGCCAGCAGCTTAGGGCAGTTCTTC
CDR3 protein: CASSLGQFF

clone size: .
D gene: TRBD1
J gene: TRBJ2-1
V gene: TRBV5-1
CDR3 DNA: TGCGCCAGCAGCTTGGCTCTTAGCGACAGGGACAATGAGCAGTTCTTC
CDR3 protein: CASSLALSDRDNEQFF

clone size: .
D gene: TRBD1
J gene: TRBJ1-4
V gene: TRBV4-1
CDR3 DNA: TGCGCCAGCAGCCAACCGGGACAGACTAATGAAAAACTGTTTTTT
CDR3 protein: CASSQPGQTNEKLFF